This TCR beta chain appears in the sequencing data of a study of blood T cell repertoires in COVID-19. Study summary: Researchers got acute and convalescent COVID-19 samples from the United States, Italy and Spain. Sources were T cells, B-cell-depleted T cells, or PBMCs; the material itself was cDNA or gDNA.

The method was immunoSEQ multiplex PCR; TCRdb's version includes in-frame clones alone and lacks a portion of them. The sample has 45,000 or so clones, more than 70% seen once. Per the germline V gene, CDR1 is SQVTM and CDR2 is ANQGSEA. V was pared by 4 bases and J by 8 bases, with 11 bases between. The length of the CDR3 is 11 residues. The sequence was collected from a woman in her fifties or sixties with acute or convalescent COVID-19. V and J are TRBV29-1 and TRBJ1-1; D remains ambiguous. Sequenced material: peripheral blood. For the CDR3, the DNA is TGCAGCGTTGCCGGGTTTACCGAAGCTTTCTTT. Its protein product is CSVAGFTEAFF. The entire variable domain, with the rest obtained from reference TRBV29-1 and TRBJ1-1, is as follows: SAVISQKPSRDICQRGTSLTIQCQVDSQVTMMFWYRQQPGQSLTLIATANQGSEATYESGFVIDKFPISRPNLTFSTLTVSNMSPEDSSIYLCSVAGFTEAFFGQGTRLTVV.